What follows are 14 T cell receptor beta chains derived from one specimen sequenced in a study of control samples from healthy donors and cancer patients. Produced via immunoSEQ multiplex PCR; TCRdb's table is partial and in-frame only. The data contain around 94,000 clones, approximately 95% of them singletons. What was sequenced was blood. Every receptor here comes from a woman between 25 and 40 years old in good health.

The chain links TRBV5-8 to TRBJ1-2, with D tentatively TRBD1 (5 bases). Germline CDR1 is SGHTS and CDR2 is YDEGEE. V was trimmed by 3 bases and J by 7 bases, leaving 13 bases between them. CDR3 length equals 13 residues. The CDR3 spells CASSYGTTRGYTF. The CDR3 nucleotides read TGTGCCAGCAGCTACGGGACCACCCGTGGCTACACCTTC.

The V and J genes are TRBV28 and TRBJ2-5, with 9 bases identical to TRBD2. The CDR3 has 15 amino acids. Germline V lookup: CDR1 MDHEN, CDR2 SYDVKM. Unmatched junction bases numbered 6, after V lost 5 bases and J lost 2 bases. The CDR3 loop is CASSIGGGVQETQYF. CDR3 nucleotides: TGTGCCAGCAGTATAGGCGGGGGGGTTCAAGAGACCCAGTACTTC.

V usage is TRBV4-1 and J usage is TRBJ1-1; D remains ambiguous. The V gene lost 4 bases and the J gene lost 0 bases, with 6 bases spanning the gap. CDR1 and CDR2 from the germline V gene are MGHRA and YSYEKL. This CDR3 comprises 13 residues. CDR3 amino acids: CASSPTLNTEAFF. CDR3 in DNA: TGCGCCAGCAGCCCGACTCTGAACACTGAAGCTTTCTTT.

This sequence joins TRBV19 and TRBJ2-5; 9 nucleotides line up with TRBD1. From germline, CDR1 is LNHDA and CDR2 SQIVND (reference sequence). V trimming: 10 bases; J trimming: 5 bases; junction bases outside the gene matches: 5. The CDR3 has 12 amino acids. This CDR3 is CATQTGGETQYF. In DNA, the CDR3 is TGTGCCACCCAGACAGGGGGGGAGACCCAGTACTTC.

The genes are TRBV3-1 (or the pseudogene TRBV3-2) and TRBJ1-1; D not resolved. The CDR3 is made up of 13 amino acids. CDR1 is LGHDT, CDR2 YNNKEL, per germline (reference sequence). V was clipped by 3 bases and J by 7 bases, with 12 bases between them. CDR3 sequence reads: CASSHHRPGEAFF. DNA for the CDR3: TGTGCCAGCAGCCATCACCGACCGGGTGAAGCTTTCTTT.

J is TRBJ1-4 and V is TRBV28; 7 bases fit TRBD1. The CDR3 loop spans 16 amino acids. J was trimmed by 8 bases and V by 6 bases; bases with no gene match: 15. Germline assignment: CDR1 MDHEN and CDR2 SYDVKM. The CDR3, as DNA: TGTGCCAGCAGAGAAGCTGGGGGGACAGCTAGAGAAAAACTGTTTTTT. Amino acid sequence: CASREAGGTAREKLFF. The full variable domain, with the rest looked up from reference TRBV28 and TRBJ1-4, is DVKVTQSSRYLVKRTGEKVFLECVQDMDHENMFWYRQDPGLGLRLIYFSYDVKMKEKGDIPEGYSVSREKKERFSLILESASTNQTSMYLCASREAGGTAREKLFFGSGTQLSVL.

This chain joins TRBV10-3 and TRBJ2-1; TRBD1 matches at 7 bases. V was clipped by 10 bases and J by 7 bases; unmatched bases: 16. Germline assignment: CDR1 ENHRY and CDR2 SYGVKD. The CDR3 extends over 15 amino acids. The CDR3 loop is CATDRAPDRRNEQFF. In nucleotides, the CDR3 is TGTGCCACTGACCGGGCCCCGGACAGGAGGAATGAGCAGTTCTTC.

V usage is TRBV10-3 and J usage is TRBJ1-5; D not resolved. The germline V gene has CDR1 ENHRY and CDR2 SYGVKD. The CDR3 runs 13 residues. V was trimmed by 8 bases and J by 5 bases, leaving 13 bases between them. The CDR3 DNA is TGTGCCATCGGTAACGCGGAGTATCAGCCCCAGCATTTT. Translated, it gives CAIGNAEYQPQHF.

The CDR3 nucleotides are TGTGCCATCAGCTCCGGGACTAGCGGGGCGGATTACACAGATACGCAGTATTTT. Translation gives CAISSGTSGADYTDTQYF. This sequence joins TRBV10-3 and TRBJ2-3; 13 nucleotides line up with TRBD2. Germline V gene lookup returns CDR1 ENHRY and CDR2 SYGVKD. There are 18 residues in the CDR3. V shed 6 bases, J shed 2 bases, and the junction held 11 bases outside the gene matches.

The rearrangement uses TRBV18 and TRBJ2-3; 7 nucleotides match TRBD1. With V trimmed by 1 base and J by 0 bases, 4 bases remained unmatched. This CDR3 region has 16 residues. Germline V gene data show CDR1 as KGHSH and CDR2 as LQKENI. In nucleotides, the CDR3 is TGTGCCAGCTCACCACAGGGGGCTGTGAGCACAGATACGCAGTATTTT. Its translation: CASSPQGAVSTDTQYF.

The chain combines TRBV19 with TRBJ1-1; 8 bases line up with TRBD1. V trimming: 4 bases; J trimming: 0 bases; junction bases outside the gene matches: 10. Looked up from germline, CDR1 is LNHDA and CDR2 is SQIVND (reference sequence). This CDR3 contains 17 residues. CDR3 DNA sequence: TGTGCCAGTAGTAAGTGGCCAGGGGGCTTGGTGAACACTGAAGCTTTCTTT. This encodes CASSKWPGGLVNTEAFF.

The gene calls are TRBV24-1 and TRBJ1-5; no reliable D call. This CDR3 is built from 16 residues. The germline gives CDR1 KGHDR, CDR2 SFDVKD. Trimming stripped 4 bases from V and 1 base from J, with 13 bases between. The CDR3 spells CATSDPKDISNQPQHF. In DNA form, the CDR3 reads TGTGCCACCAGTGACCCTAAGGATATCAGCAATCAGCCCCAGCATTTT.

V is TRBV6-1 and J is TRBJ2-5; D is ambiguous. The CDR3 sequence is 14 residues long. Germline V lookup: CDR1 MNHNS, CDR2 SASEGT. The V and J ends lost 1 base and 7 bases respectively, with 13 bases between them. In nucleotides, the CDR3 is TGTGCCAGCAGTGAAGTCCCACCGGCGAGGACCCAGTACTTC. It codes for CASSEVPPARTQYF.

The chain combines TRBV3-1 (or the pseudogene TRBV3-2) with TRBJ2-7; 10 positions agree with TRBD2. Germline V lookup: CDR1 LGHDT, CDR2 YNNKEL (reference sequence). This CDR3 contains 14 residues. V shed 5 bases, J shed 6 bases, and the junction held 7 bases outside the gene matches. CDR3 protein: CASSRSGGALEQYF. The CDR3 coding sequence is TGTGCCAGCAGCAGAAGCGGGGGGGCCCTCGAGCAGTACTTC.